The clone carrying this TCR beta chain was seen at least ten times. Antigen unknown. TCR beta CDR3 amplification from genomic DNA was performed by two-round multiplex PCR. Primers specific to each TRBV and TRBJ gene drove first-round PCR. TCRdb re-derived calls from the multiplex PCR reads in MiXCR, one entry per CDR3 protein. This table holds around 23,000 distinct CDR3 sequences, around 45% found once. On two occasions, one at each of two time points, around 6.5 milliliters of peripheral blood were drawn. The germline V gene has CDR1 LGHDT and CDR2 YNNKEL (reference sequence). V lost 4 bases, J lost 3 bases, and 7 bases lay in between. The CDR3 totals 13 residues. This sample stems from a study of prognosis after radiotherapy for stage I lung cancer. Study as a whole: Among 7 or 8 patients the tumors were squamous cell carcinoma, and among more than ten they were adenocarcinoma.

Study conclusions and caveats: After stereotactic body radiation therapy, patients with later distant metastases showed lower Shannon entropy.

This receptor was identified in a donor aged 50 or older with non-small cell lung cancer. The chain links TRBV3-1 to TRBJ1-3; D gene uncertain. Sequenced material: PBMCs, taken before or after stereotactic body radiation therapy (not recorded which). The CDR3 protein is CASSPSVGNTIYF. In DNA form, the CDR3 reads TGTGCCAGCAGCCCCAGCGTTGGAAACACCATATATTTT.